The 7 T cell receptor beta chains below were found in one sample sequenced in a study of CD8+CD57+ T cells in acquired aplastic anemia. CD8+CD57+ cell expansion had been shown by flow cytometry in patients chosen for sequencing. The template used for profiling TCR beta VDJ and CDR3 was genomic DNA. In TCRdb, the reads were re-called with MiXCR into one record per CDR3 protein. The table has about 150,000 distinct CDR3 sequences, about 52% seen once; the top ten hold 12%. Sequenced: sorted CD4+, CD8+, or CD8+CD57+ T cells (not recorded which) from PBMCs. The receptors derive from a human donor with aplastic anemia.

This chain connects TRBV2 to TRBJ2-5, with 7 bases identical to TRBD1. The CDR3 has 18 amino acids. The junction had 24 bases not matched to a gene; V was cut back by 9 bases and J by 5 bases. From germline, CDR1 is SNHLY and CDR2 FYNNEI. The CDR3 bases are TGTGCCAGTAGTATGCGATCCGGGACAGTGGAAGGAGGTGAGACCCAGTACTTC. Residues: CASSMRSGTVEGGETQYF.

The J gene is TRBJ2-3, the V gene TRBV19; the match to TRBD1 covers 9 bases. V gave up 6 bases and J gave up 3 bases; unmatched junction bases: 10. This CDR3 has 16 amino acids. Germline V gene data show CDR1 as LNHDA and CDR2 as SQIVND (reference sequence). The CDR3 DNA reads TGTGCCAGTAGGGCTAAACAGGGGGCGAGAACAGATACGCAGTATTTT. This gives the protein CASRAKQGARTDTQYF.

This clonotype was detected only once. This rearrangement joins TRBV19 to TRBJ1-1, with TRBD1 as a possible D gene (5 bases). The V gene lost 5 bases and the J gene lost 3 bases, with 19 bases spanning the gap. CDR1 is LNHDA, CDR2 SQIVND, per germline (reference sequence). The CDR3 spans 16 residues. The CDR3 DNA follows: TGTGCCAGTAGTCTGGGGGGACCTCAACAGGACACTGAAGCTTTCTTT. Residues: CASSLGGPQQDTEAFF.

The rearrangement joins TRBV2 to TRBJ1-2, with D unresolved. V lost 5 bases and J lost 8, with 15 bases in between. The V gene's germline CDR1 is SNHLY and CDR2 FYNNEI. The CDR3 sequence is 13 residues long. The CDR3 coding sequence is TGTGCCAGCAGTCTTGTACATGGGAGCGGCTACACCTTC. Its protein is CASSLVHGSGYTF.

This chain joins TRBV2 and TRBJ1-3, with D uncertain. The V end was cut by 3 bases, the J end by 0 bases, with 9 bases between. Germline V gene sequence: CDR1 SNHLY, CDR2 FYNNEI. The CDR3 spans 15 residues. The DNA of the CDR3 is TGTGCCAGCAGTGAGGCACATCTCTCTGGAAACACCATATATTTT. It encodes CASSEAHLSGNTIYF.

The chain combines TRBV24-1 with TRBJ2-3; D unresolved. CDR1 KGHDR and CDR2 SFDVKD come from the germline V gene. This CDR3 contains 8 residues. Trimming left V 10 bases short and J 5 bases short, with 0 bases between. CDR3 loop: CATDTQYF. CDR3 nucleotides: TGTGCCACAGATACGCAGTATTTT.

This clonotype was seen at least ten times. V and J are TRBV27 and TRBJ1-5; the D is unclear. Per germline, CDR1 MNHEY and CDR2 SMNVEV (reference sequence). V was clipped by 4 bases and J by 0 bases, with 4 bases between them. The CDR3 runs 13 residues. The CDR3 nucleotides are TGTGCCAGCAGTTCACTTAGCAATCAGCCCCAGCATTTT. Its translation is CASSSLSNQPQHF.